A single sample gave rise to the 4 T cell receptor beta chains below, sequenced in a study of post-analysis software for immune sequencing data. Unique molecular identifiers were built into the TCR beta cDNA libraries. TCRdb re-called the PCR reads with MiXCR, one entry per CDR3 protein. The table lists under 900,000 distinct CDR3 sequences, roughly 50% of them singletons. These TCRs are of unknown antigen specificity. Overall study results and limits: The study found TRBV5-6, TRBV5-1 and TRBV20-1 among five or six TRBV segments more frequent in patients than controls.

The specimen sequenced was blood. The receptors come from a girl aged 5-17 years with multiple sclerosis.

The chain has TRBV20-1 and TRBJ2-5; 9 positions agree with TRBD2. Germline V gives CDR1 DFQATT, CDR2 SNEGSKA (reference sequence). The CDR3 length is 15 residues. V shed 3 bases, J shed 1 base, and the junction held 6 bases outside the gene matches. The CDR3 reads CSASVLAGIQETQYF. Written as DNA, the CDR3 is TGCAGTGCTAGTGTTCTAGCGGGGATCCAAGAGACCCAGTACTTC.

This clonotype was found once. V gene TRBV3-1 combines with J gene TRBJ2-3; no definite D call. Germline loops: CDR1 LGHDT, CDR2 YNNKEL (reference sequence). The CDR3 length is 15 residues. Trimming left V 0 bases short and J 0 bases short, with 7 bases between. The CDR3 DNA follows: TGTGCCAGCAGCCAAGATCACGGCAGCACAGATACGCAGTATTTT. Protein: CASSQDHGSTDTQYF.

The rearrangement links TRBV5-1 to TRBJ2-5, with 8 nucleotides matching TRBD1. The V segment lost 4 bases and the J segment 4 bases; nucleotides outside the gene matches: 9. The CDR3 is made up of 15 amino acids. The germline gives CDR1 SGHRS, CDR2 YFSETQ. Here the CDR3 reads CASSIGQGGRETQYF. The CDR3 DNA sequence: TGCGCCAGCAGCATCGGACAGGGAGGAAGAGAGACCCAGTACTTC.

The rearrangement uses TRBV29-1 and TRBJ1-2, with TRBD1 as a possible D gene (5 bases). Germline loops: CDR1 SQVTM, CDR2 ANQGSEA. The CDR3 contains 16 residues. V dropped 3 bases and J dropped 0 bases, with 17 bases sitting between them. The DNA for the CDR3 is TGCAGCGTTGATGCTATTGGAGGGGTCCCTAACTATGGCTACACCTTC. The encoded protein is CSVDAIGGVPNYGYTF.